This T cell receptor beta chain was found in a study of blood T cell repertoires in COVID-19. Turning to the study itself: Researchers got acute and convalescent COVID-19 samples from the United States, Italy and Spain.

Per the study methods: Quantification of nucleated cells was approximated via reference gene primer amplification. Some clones are missing from TCRdb's copy, which holds only in-frame ones; the method was immunoSEQ multiplex PCR. V and J calls and clone size are as listed in that table; D and trimming were resolved from the DNA. The sample gives roughly 220,000 clones, about four fifths of which show up once; 7.5% is in the top ten. Per germline, CDR1 ENHRY and CDR2 SYGVKD. This CDR3 is 12 amino acids long. Between the trimmed V and J ends, which lost 3 bases and 5 bases, there was a span of 5 bases.

The chain joins TRBV10-3 to TRBJ2-1; D uncertain. This receptor was taken from a woman of 80 years or more with COVID-19, enrolled during active disease. Sequenced: peripheral blood. CDR3 DNA: TGTGCCATCAGTGATGAGGACAATGAGCAGTTCTTC. This translates into CAISDEDNEQFF.